This TCR beta chain was documented in a study of T cells expressing NK-cell markers. Study at large: The authors sequenced eight donors, of whom seven were HCMV-seropositive and one was seronegative.

The CDR3 runs 15 residues. The germline gives CDR1 SNHLY, CDR2 FYNNEI. Libraries used 5'RACE template switching adding universal primer site and UMIs. TCRdb re-called the 5' RACE reads, yielding one record per CDR3 amino acid sequence without DNA. The sample holds about 160,000 distinct CDR3 sequences. Points on this clonotype: Its matching antigen is unknown.

Findings and caveats of the study: Of the CD8+ T cells in about 6 donors, about 1.0-7.0% belonged to dominant NKG2C+ clonotypes. Researchers report these clonotypes also headed the CD3+CD56-NKG2C+ fraction in several donors.

The clonotype was recovered from a woman between 18 and 75 years old in good health. Sequenced: blood T cells: a sorted CD56 or NKG2C T cell subset, CD4+ or CD8+ T cells, or bulk PBMC T cells (not recorded which). This chain connects TRBV2 to TRBJ2-7; TCRdb's D call of TRBD2 is untestable without DNA. CDR3 region: CASRAQGGGTYEQYF.